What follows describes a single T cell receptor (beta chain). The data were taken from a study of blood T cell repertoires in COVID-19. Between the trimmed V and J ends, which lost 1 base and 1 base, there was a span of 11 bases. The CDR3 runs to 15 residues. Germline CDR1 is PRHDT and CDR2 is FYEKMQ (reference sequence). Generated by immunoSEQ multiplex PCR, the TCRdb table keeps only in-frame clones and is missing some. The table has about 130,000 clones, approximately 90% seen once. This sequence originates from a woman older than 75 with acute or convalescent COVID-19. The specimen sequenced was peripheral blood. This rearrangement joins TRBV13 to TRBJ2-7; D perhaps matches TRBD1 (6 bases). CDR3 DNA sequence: TGTGCCAGCAGCTTAGCCCCGGACAGTTCCTACGAGCAGTACTTC. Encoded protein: CASSLAPDSSYEQYF. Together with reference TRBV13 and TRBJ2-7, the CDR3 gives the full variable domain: AAGVIQSPRHLIKEKRETATLKCYPIPRHDTVYWYQQGPGQDPQFLISFYEKMQSDKGSIPDRFSAQQFSDYHSELNMSSLELGDSALYFCASSLAPDSSYEQYFGPGTRLTVT.